One and the same sample provided the 20 T cell receptor beta chains below, sequenced in a study of OX40 agonist ivuxolimab in advanced cancers. This table comes from immunoSEQ multiplex PCR, and its TCRdb copy is limited to in-frame clones, with some not included. The repertoire consists of tens of thousands of clones, with just under 90% occurring once and the leading ten covering approximately 10%. This specimen consisted of CD4+ or CD8+ T cells sorted from blood, obtained in a trial of the OX40 agonist ivuxolimab. The receptors shown here come from an adult with an advanced solid tumor such as melanoma, head and neck, liver or kidney cancer.

The genes are TRBV6-5 and TRBJ2-1; D not resolved. In germline, CDR1 is MNHEY, CDR2 SVGAGI. This CDR3 spans 15 amino acids. With 2 bases removed from V and 0 bases from J, the gap between germline ends came to 8 bases. CDR3 in DNA: TGTGCCAGCAGTTACGGGGATAGCTCCTACAATGAGCAGTTCTTC. It specifies CASSYGDSSYNEQFF.

Only one count was recorded for this clone. The gene calls are TRBV9 and TRBJ2-7; 11 bases line up with TRBD2. With 4 bases clipped from V and 0 bases from J, the junction kept 3 bases outside the gene matches. CDR1 is SGDLS and CDR2 is YYNGEE in the germline V gene. The CDR3 is 15 amino acids. This chain's CDR3 is CASSPSGRSSYEQYF. The CDR3 nucleotides read TGTGCCAGCAGCCCTAGCGGGAGGAGCTCCTACGAGCAGTACTTC.

The chain has TRBV13 and TRBJ1-4; the D is unclear. The CDR3 contains 15 residues. CDR1 and CDR2 (germline): PRHDT, FYEKMQ (reference sequence). V gave up 5 bases and J gave up 8 bases, with 18 bases separating them. DNA of the CDR3: TGTGCCAGCAGCCAGTCGGACGGGTCAGAGGAAAAACTGTTTTTT. Translated: CASSQSDGSEEKLFF.

There are a few counts of this clone. The chain combines TRBV10-3 with TRBJ1-2; possible D gene TRBD1, 6 bases. The CDR3 contains 13 residues. Germline V gene data show CDR1 as ENHRY and CDR2 as SYGVKD. V lost 0 bases and J lost 6, with 8 bases in between. The CDR3 region is CAISESAGDGYTF. DNA for the CDR3: TGTGCCATCAGTGAGTCAGCAGGGGATGGCTACACCTTC.

The chain has TRBV28 and TRBJ1-6, with a possible D match to TRBD1 (5 bases). V was cut by 3 bases and J by 6 bases, with 9 bases left in between. This CDR3 is built from 14 residues. CDR1 is MDHEN and CDR2 is SYDVKM in the germline V gene. The CDR3 is CASSFPGGNSPLHF. The CDR3 nucleotides read TGTGCCAGCAGTTTTCCCGGGGGTAATTCACCCCTCCACTTT. The complete variable domain, with remaining parts taken from reference TRBV28 and TRBJ1-6, reads DVKVTQSSRYLVKRTGEKVFLECVQDMDHENMFWYRQDPGLGLRLIYFSYDVKMKEKGDIPEGYSVSREKKERFSLILESASTNQTSMYLCASSFPGGNSPLHFGNGTRLTVT.

The V and J genes are TRBV5-1 and TRBJ2-2; 10 bases are a match to TRBD2. Per germline, CDR1 SGHRS and CDR2 YFSETQ. There are 17 residues in the CDR3. V dropped 0 bases and J dropped 3; count of bases not matched to a gene: 5. CDR3 in amino acids: CASSLVGTSADTGELFF. The CDR3 coding sequence is TGCGCCAGCAGCTTGGTAGGGACTAGCGCTGACACCGGGGAGCTGTTTTTT.

A remark on this clone: Its ends do not fully match the called genes, so a read error is possible. In nucleotides, the CDR3 is TGTGCCAGCAGCCTAGGTCGGGATTACACAGATACGCAGTATTTT. It specifies CASSLGRDYTDTQYF. V usage is TRBV13 and J usage is TRBJ2-3; a possible D gene is TRBD2 (5 bases). Germline CDR1 PRHDT, CDR2 FYEKMQ (reference sequence). The CDR3 consists of 15 residues.

J is TRBJ2-3 and V is TRBV4-1; the D is unclear. The germline CDR1 and CDR2 sequences are MGHRA and YSYEKL. The CDR3 is 15 amino acids. V was trimmed by 1 base and J by 0 bases, leaving 8 bases between them. DNA for the CDR3: TGCGCCAGCAGCCAAGTTACCAGTAGCACAGATACGCAGTATTTT. Amino acid sequence: CASSQVTSSTDTQYF.

The V gene is TRBV7-9, the J gene TRBJ2-7, with D tentatively TRBD1 or TRBD2 (5 bases each). With 2 bases removed from V and 2 bases from J, the gap between germline ends came to 13 bases. The CDR3 runs to 15 residues. Germline V gene sequence: CDR1 SEHNR, CDR2 FQNEAQ (reference sequence). CDR3 protein: CASSLNQGVPYEQYF. CDR3 DNA: TGTGCCAGCAGCTTAAACCAGGGAGTTCCCTACGAGCAGTACTTC.

The chain uses TRBV6-4 and TRBJ2-3; D is possibly TRBD2 (6 bases). Trimming took off 4 bases at V and 5 bases at J, with 10 bases between the two ends. The length of the CDR3 is 13 residues. Germline V gene sequence: CDR1 MRHNA, CDR2 SNTAGT. The CDR3 region has the DNA TGTGCCAGCAGTGGGCGGGGAGGAGATACGCAGTATTTT. Translating gives CASSGRGGDTQYF.

The gene calls are TRBV6-6 and TRBJ2-7; maybe TRBD2 (5 bases). The V and J ends lost 2 bases and 3 bases respectively, with 5 bases between them. This CDR3 comprises 12 residues. Germline V lookup: CDR1 MNHNY, CDR2 SVGAGI (reference sequence). The CDR3 sequence: CASSYEGYEQYF. The CDR3 DNA is TGTGCCAGCAGTTACGAGGGCTACGAGCAGTACTTC.

V and J are TRBV7-6 and TRBJ1-4; no clear D gene. The CDR3 extends over 14 amino acids. The V gene's germline CDR1 is SGHVS and CDR2 FNYEAQ. The ends were cut back, 5 bases at V and 8 bases at J, with 15 bases in the middle. The CDR3 DNA reads as TGTGCCAGCAGCCCAGAAAACGAGTGGGAAAAACTGTTTTTT. Amino acid sequence: CASSPENEWEKLFF. The full variable domain, its missing parts supplied by reference TRBV7-6 and TRBJ1-4, is GAGVSQSPRYKVTKRGQDVALRCDPISGHVSLYWYRQALGQGPEFLTYFNYEAQQDKSGLPNDRFSAERPEGSISTLTIQRTEQRDSAMYRCASSPENEWEKLFFGSGTQLSVL.

The chain is built from TRBV28 and TRBJ1-6; D possibly corresponds to TRBD1 (6 bases). The CDR3 is made up of 15 amino acids. V was clipped by 8 bases and J by 8 bases, with 19 bases between them. CDR1 and CDR2 (germline): MDHEN, SYDVKM. The CDR3 region is CASSNRRQAHSPLHF. CDR3 DNA sequence: TGTGCCAGCTCAAATCGACGACAGGCCCATTCACCCCTCCACTTT.

The chain links TRBV2 to TRBJ1-1; D is unclear. Trimming took off 8 bases at V and 3 bases at J, with 7 bases between the two ends. The CDR3 length is 11 residues. The germline CDR1 and CDR2 sequences are SNHLY and FYNNEI. CDR3 protein: CASLVYTEAFF. The CDR3, as DNA: TGTGCCAGCTTAGTGTACACTGAAGCTTTCTTT.

This sequence joins TRBV25-1 and TRBJ1-1; 8 bases map to TRBD1. V was clipped by 3 bases and J by 0 bases; unmatched bases: 3. The CDR3 loop spans 15 amino acids. Germline V CDR1 and CDR2: MGHDK, SYGVNS. This CDR3 is CASSDRGLLNTEAFF. The CDR3 DNA follows: TGTGCCAGCAGTGACAGGGGGCTTCTGAACACTGAAGCTTTCTTT.

DNA of the CDR3: TGTGCCAGCAGCTTAAGAGGTATGAACACTGAAGCTTTCTTT. Amino acid sequence: CASSLRGMNTEAFF. The chain joins TRBV7-3 to TRBJ1-1, with D unclear. The CDR3 is 14 amino acids. Trimming removed 1 base from V and 0 bases from J, with 6 bases in between. Looked up from germline, CDR1 is SGHTA and CDR2 is FQGTGA. Drawing the rest from reference TRBV7-3 and TRBJ1-1, the complete variable domain is GAGVSQTPSNKVTEKGKYVELRCDPISGHTALYWYRQSLGQGPEFLIYFQGTGAADDSGLPNDRFFAVRPEGSVSTLKIQRTERGDSAVYLCASSLRGMNTEAFFGQGTRLTVV.

The V and J genes are TRBV5-5 and TRBJ1-1; unclear D gene. This CDR3 spans 12 amino acids. CDR1 is SGHKS and CDR2 is YYEKEE in the germline V gene (reference sequence). The V end lost 0 bases, the J end lost 4 bases, and 4 bases lay between the germline ends. The CDR3 DNA sequence: TGTGCCAGCAGCTTGGTAGGCACTGAAGCTTTCTTT. It specifies CASSLVGTEAFF. Filled out from reference TRBV5-5 and TRBJ1-1, the complete variable domain reads DAGVTQSPTHLIKTRGQQVTLRCSPISGHKSVSWYQQVLGQGPQFIFQYYEKEERGRGNFPDRFSARQFPNYSSELNVNALLLGDSALYLCASSLVGTEAFFGQGTRLTVV.

The V gene is TRBV5-1, the J gene TRBJ2-6; D may be TRBD1 (6 bases). The V gene lost 0 bases and the J gene lost 2 bases, with 12 bases spanning the gap. Germline V CDR1 and CDR2: SGHRS, YFSETQ. CDR3 length: 17 residues. CDR3: CASSLAKAGAGANVLTF. The DNA of the CDR3 is TGCGCCAGCAGCTTGGCCAAGGCAGGGGCTGGGGCCAACGTCCTGACTTTC.

This clone was found once. The chain is built from TRBV2 and TRBJ1-5; D is undetermined. Trimming took 3 bases from V and 0 from J, leaving 9 bases between them. This CDR3 is built from 15 residues. Germline CDR1 is SNHLY and CDR2 is FYNNEI. CDR3 in DNA: TGTGCCAGCAGTGATGGCCGTAATAGCAATCAGCCCCAGCATTTT. Encoded protein: CASSDGRNSNQPQHF.

This clone appeared a few times. The CDR3 is CASRRGTEFYGYTF. In DNA form, the CDR3 reads TGTGCCAGCAGACGGGGGACAGAGTTTTATGGCTACACCTTC. The genes are TRBV6-5 and TRBJ1-2; 7 bases map to TRBD1. The germline CDR1 and CDR2 sequences are MNHEY and SVGAGI. The junction had 9 bases not matched to a gene; V was cut back by 6 bases and J by 5 bases. This CDR3 has 14 amino acids.